A selection of T cell receptor beta chains follows, all from one sample in a study of blood T cell repertoires in COVID-19. Profiled with immunoSEQ multiplex PCR; TCRdb holds only in-frame clones, not every one. The sample holds 250,000 to 400,000 clones; 88% are singletons and the top ten take 1.6%. Material for sequencing was peripheral blood. Every receptor here comes from a woman aged 30 to 39 with COVID-19, enrolled during active disease. The CDR3 runs from the conserved cysteine through the conserved F or W. D genes are given only for firm matches. Part of the rows lack a size; the others show once, few, many or a class for expanded clones.

TRBJ1-2,-,TRBD1,TRBV19,CASSGTGEYYGYTF,TGTGCCAGTAGTGGGACAGGGGAGTACTATGGCTACACCTTC
TRBJ1-2,-,-,TRBV4-1,CASSQESAGFGYTF,TGCGCCAGCAGCCAAGAATCGGCAGGGTTTGGCTACACCTTC
TRBJ2-2,-,TRBD2,TRBV6-6,CASSYPGGANTGELFF,TGTGCCAGCAGTTATCCCGGGGGGGCGAACACCGGGGAGCTGTTTTTT
TRBJ1-3,-,-,TRBV18,CASSPLGQHSGNTIYF,TGTGCCAGCTCACCTTTAGGACAACACTCTGGAAACACCATATATTTT
TRBJ2-5,-,-,TRBV10-3,CAISGQPQETQYF,TGTGCCATCAGTGGACAGCCACAAGAGACCCAGTACTTC
TRBJ2-7,-,-,TRBV18,CASSPGQLTYEQYF,TGTGCCAGCTCACCAGGACAGCTAACCTACGAGCAGTACTTC
TRBJ2-1,-,TRBD2,TRBV4-1,CASSQAGGNEQFF,TGCGCCAGCAGCCAAGCGGGGGGGAATGAGCAGTTCTTC
TRBJ1-1,few,-,TRBV27,CASSFLGTEAFF,TGTGCCAGCAGTTTTCTCGGGACTGAAGCTTTCTTT
TRBJ2-6,-,-,TRBV5-4,CASSSYRDGANVLTF,TGTGCCAGCAGCTCCTACAGGGATGGGGCCAACGTCCTGACTTTC
TRBJ1-2,-,-,TRBV6-5,CASSRDPRDYGYTF,TGTGCCAGCAGTCGGGATCCCAGAGACTATGGCTACACCTTC
TRBJ1-2,-,TRBD1,TRBV5-8,CASSFSGTGVLGVYTF,TGTGCCAGCAGTTTTTCCGGGACAGGTGTGTTAGGAGTCTACACCTTC
TRBJ1-2,-,-,TRBV7-9,CASSDPGPHTF,TGTGCCAGCAGCGACCCAGGGCCCCACACCTTC
TRBJ1-2,once,-,TRBV6-5,CASSYSGLVGRGGYTF,TGTGCCAGCAGTTACTCGGGACTTGTGGGGCGAGGTGGCTACACCTTC
TRBJ2-5,-,TRBD2,TRBV7-2,CASSLRRGGRETQYF,TGTGCCAGCAGCTTAAGGCGGGGGGGGCGAGAGACCCAGTACTTC
TRBJ2-2,-,-,TRBV15,CATSSFSANTGELFF,TGTGCCACCAGCAGTTTCAGCGCGAACACCGGGGAGCTGTTTTTT
TRBJ1-3,-,-,TRBV4-2,CASSQERAGDTIYF,TGTGCCAGCAGCCAAGAGAGGGCTGGGGACACCATATATTTT
TRBJ1-5,-,-,TRBV7-9,CASSFPGDDNQPQHF,TGTGCCAGCAGCTTCCCAGGGGACGACAATCAGCCCCAGCATTTT
TRBJ2-7,-,-,TRBV6-5,CASGDWPYEQYF,TGTGCCAGTGGGGACTGGCCCTACGAGCAGTACTTC
TRBJ1-2,-,-,TRBV19,CASSIATGYGYTF,TGTGCCAGTAGTATAGCAACGGGCTATGGCTACACCTTC
TRBJ2-7,once,TRBD1,TRBV7-8,CASSSGQAHYEQYF,TGTGCCAGCAGCTCCGGACAGGCCCACTACGAGCAGTACTTC